The source of this TCR beta chain is a study of blood T cell repertoires in COVID-19. The overall study: From the United States, Italy and Spain came samples of acute and convalescent COVID-19.

V lost 5 bases and J lost 7; bases outside the gene matches: 9. This CDR3 region has 14 residues. CDR1 and CDR2 from the germline V gene are SGHKS and YYEKEE (reference sequence). Per the study methods: Using reference gene primer amplification, nucleated cell counts were estimated. Here immunoSEQ multiplex PCR was the method, and the copy in TCRdb shows in-frame clones only, minus some. The DNA gave D and trimming, while V, J and clone size come from that table. The data contain hundreds of thousands of clones, roughly 89% of them singletons. Sequenced: PBMCs or T cells enriched from blood (not recorded which). J is TRBJ1-5 and V is TRBV5-5; TRBD1 matches 7 bases. The sequence was collected from a woman younger than 35 with acute COVID-19. The CDR3 bases are TGTGCCAGCAGTTTGACGACAGGGAAGCAGCCCCAGCATTTT. Translated: CASSLTTGKQPQHF.